These 18 T cell receptor beta chains came from one sample sequenced in a study of regulatory T cells in long-lasting Graves disease. Libraries of TCR beta came from iRepertoire HTBI primers plus Arm-PCR of CDR3 regions. TCRdb independently ran MiXCR on the multiplex PCR reads; one entry per CDR3 protein. This sample has 240,000 or so distinct CDR3 sequences; 20% to 25% occur once, and the top ten carry approximately 13%. Time point: newly diagnosed GD, antithyroid drugs for less than 3 months. TCR sequences were obtained from RNA taken from PBMCs. The sample here was peripheral blood mononuclear cells (PBMCs), taken at new diagnosis, from a patient treated with antithyroid drugs. Source of these receptors: a female donor with Graves disease.

Concerning this clonotype itself: A much larger clone lies one base from this, so it may be a read error. The conserved final phenylalanine or tryptophan is absent from the CDR3, which likely points to a read error. The rearrangement uses TRBV18 and TRBJ1-1; TRBD1 aligns across 9 bases. CDR3 length: 14 amino acids. Germline values: CDR1 KGHSH, CDR2 LQKENI. The V and J ends lost 8 bases and 5 bases, in that order; junction bases with no gene match: 9. For the CDR3, the DNA is TGTGCCAGCCTCCTCGGGACAGGGTTGACTGAAGCTTTCTCT. Translated, it gives CASLLGTGLTEAFS.

Many counts were recorded for this clonotype. The chain links TRBV12-3 or TRBV12-4 to TRBJ2-1, with D perhaps being TRBD1 or TRBD2 (5 bases each). Trimming cost V 8 bases and J 7 bases, with 18 bases left between them. The CDR3 contains 14 residues. The CDR3 coding sequence is TGTGCCAGCGTGGGGACCCGAGCGCAGAATGAGCAGTTCTTC. This sequence encodes CASVGTRAQNEQFF.

This clonotype was counted between two and nine times. The chain recombines TRBV6-1 with TRBJ2-7, with 7 positions matching TRBD2. The CDR3 sequence is 14 residues long. Germline V gene sequence: CDR1 MNHNS, CDR2 SASEGT. Germline trimming cut 7 bases from V and 4 bases from J; bases unmatched to any gene: 10. In DNA, the CDR3 is TGTGCCAGCACCACCGGGAGAGCGGGATACGAGCAGTACTTC. Translation: CASTTGRAGYEQYF.

This clonotype was detected ten times or more. V gene TRBV20-1 combines with J gene TRBJ2-1; weak D call: TRBD2 (5 bases). Germline V CDR1 and CDR2: DFQATT, SNEGSKA (reference sequence). Trimming took off 6 bases at V and 2 bases at J, with 23 bases between the two ends. CDR3 length: 17 amino acids. In nucleotides, the CDR3 is TGCAGTGCATTAAACCCGCCGAGGGAGCTCACCTACAATGAGCAGTTCTTC. This sequence encodes CSALNPPRELTYNEQFF.

This clonotype was found many times. This chain links TRBV10-3 with TRBJ2-7, with D perhaps matching TRBD1 (6 bases). This CDR3 contains 15 residues. Trimming stripped 4 bases from V and 1 base from J, with 14 bases between. Germline V lookup: CDR1 ENHRY, CDR2 SYGVKD. The CDR3 region has the DNA TGTGCCATCAGTGTGAGGGGGAATCTTTCCTACGAGCAGTACTTC. This translates into CAISVRGNLSYEQYF.

In the case of this clonotype: A much larger clone differs by one base, so this may be a read error. The genes are TRBV4-1 and TRBJ2-7; 9 positions match TRBD2. The ends lost 1 base at V and 5 bases at J; junction bases unmatched: 6. This CDR3 region has 15 residues. Germline V gene sequence: CDR1 MGHRA, CDR2 YSYEKL. CDR3 coding DNA: TGCGCCAGCAGCCAAGGTGGTAGCGGGAGTCACGAGCAGTACTTC. It codes for CASSQGGSGSHEQYF.

This chain links TRBV9 with TRBJ1-3, with a tentative D call TRBD1 (5 bases). Looked up from germline, CDR1 is SGDLS and CDR2 is YYNGEE. V was shortened by 0 bases and J by 4 bases, with 17 bases between the two germline ends. The CDR3 consists of 17 residues. CDR3 sequence reads: CASSVDSRQNIGNTIYF. CDR3 nucleotides: TGTGCCAGCAGCGTAGATTCTCGACAGAACATAGGAAACACCATATATTTT.

This clonotype was seen at least ten times. The CDR3 nucleotides read TGCGCCAGCAGTGAGTCGGGGAGTGCTGCCGAAGCTTTCTTT. It specifies CASSESGSAAEAFF. V gene TRBV10-1 combines with J gene TRBJ1-1; D gene ambiguous. CDR1 and CDR2 (germline): WNHNN, SYGVQD (reference sequence). This CDR3 is built from 14 residues. The V gene lost 0 bases and the J gene lost 8 bases, with 13 bases spanning the gap.

With respect to this clonotype: A far larger clone is off by one base, so a read error is likely. The missing conserved phenylalanine or tryptophan at the end of this CDR3 makes a read error likely. The DNA is omitted, as the CDR3 cannot be located on it reliably, and the CDR3 follows TCRdb's listing. The rearrangement joins TRBV11-2 to TRBJ2-3; the table calls TRBD1, which could not be checked here. CDR1 is SGHAT and CDR2 is FQNNGV in the germline V gene. Both ends counted, the CDR3 spans 14 residues. This CDR3 reads CASSLLIGTPEQYL.

There are many counts of this clonotype. The chain carries TRBV20-1 and TRBJ1-1; possible D gene TRBD1, 5 bases. In germline, CDR1 is DFQATT, CDR2 SNEGSKA (reference sequence). V lost 6 bases and J 1 base, leaving 18 bases between the germline ends. The length of the CDR3 is 15 residues. The CDR3 spells CSARPAGRRNTEAFF. CDR3 DNA: TGCAGTGCCAGGCCAGCAGGGAGGCGGAACACTGAAGCTTTCTTT.

Notes on this clonotype: This clone may be a read error of a much larger clone one base away. The V and J genes are TRBV10-3 and TRBJ2-5, with 8 positions matching TRBD1. V dropped 9 bases and J dropped 3; count of bases not matched to a gene: 3. Looked up from germline, CDR1 is ENHRY and CDR2 is SYGVKD. The CDR3 length is 12 residues. The CDR3 region is CAIRDRKETQYF. The CDR3 nucleotides are TGTGCCATTCGGGACAGGAAAGAGACCCAGTACTTC.

This clonotype was detected ten times or more. This sequence joins TRBV20-1 and TRBJ2-1; the match to TRBD2 covers 7 bases. The length of the CDR3 is 16 residues. The V gene end was trimmed by 4 bases and the J gene end by 3 bases; junction bases not matched to a gene: 12. Per the germline V gene, CDR1 is DFQATT and CDR2 is SNEGSKA (reference sequence). CDR3 sequence (DNA): TGCAGTGCTAAGGGATATTTGGCTAGCGGCTACAATGAGCAGTTCTTC. As protein: CSAKGYLASGYNEQFF.

In this sample, this clonotype turned up many times. This chain links TRBV20-1 with TRBJ2-5; D is unresolved. From germline, CDR1 is DFQATT and CDR2 SNEGSKA (reference sequence). Deletions cut 0 bases from V and 4 bases from J, with 12 bases between. The length of the CDR3 is 14 residues. DNA of the CDR3: TGCAGTGCTAGAGATCCCTCGTCCGGAGAGACCCAGTACTTC. Its protein product is CSARDPSSGETQYF.

In this sample, this clonotype turned up many times. This chain joins TRBV20-1 and TRBJ2-5, with unresolved D. The length of the CDR3 is 11 residues. Germline V gene sequence: CDR1 DFQATT, CDR2 SNEGSKA (reference sequence). V was pared by 6 bases and J by 5 bases, with 10 bases between. The chain's CDR3 is CSAGNSETQYF. The CDR3 DNA sequence: TGCAGTGCAGGAAATTCGGAGACCCAGTACTTC.

Details on this clonotype: A read error is the likely source, as a far larger clone sits one nucleotide away. The J gene is TRBJ2-7, the V gene TRBV4-2; a weak D match, TRBD1 (6 bases). V lost 5 bases and J lost 2, with 22 bases in between. Looked up from germline, CDR1 is LGHNA and CDR2 is YNFKEQ. This CDR3 is 17 amino acids long. In nucleotides, the CDR3 is TGTGCCAGCAGCTTCTTCTCCAGTGCAGGGGCTACCTACGAGCAGTACTTC. Amino acid sequence: CASSFFSSAGATYEQYF.

This clonotype was recorded at least ten times. This sequence joins TRBV5-1 and TRBJ1-1, with unresolved D. The CDR3 extends over 16 amino acids. Trimming removed 0 bases at V and 2 bases at J, with 14 bases between. CDR1 is SGHRS and CDR2 is YFSETQ in the germline V gene. DNA for the CDR3: TGCGCCAGCAGCTTGGGCGATCCCCTATTAAACACTGAAGCTTTCTTT. Translated: CASSLGDPLLNTEAFF.

This clonotype has just a few counts. The CDR3 region is CASSVEKIGYGYTF. CDR3 nucleotide sequence: TGTGCCAGCAGCGTAGAAAAGATCGGCTATGGCTACACCTTC. V and J are TRBV9 and TRBJ1-2, with D unresolved. Germline CDR1 and CDR2: SGDLS and YYNGEE. The V and J ends lost 0 bases and 4 bases respectively, with 10 bases between them. This CDR3 is built from 14 residues.

This clonotype has a count of ten or more. The chain couples TRBV6-2 or TRBV6-3 to TRBJ2-4, with 10 bases matching TRBD1. Germline V gene sequence: CDR1 MNHEY, CDR2 SVGEGT. The V gene end was trimmed by 0 bases and the J gene end by 6 bases; junction bases not matched to a gene: 2. CDR3 length equals 15 residues. The CDR3 is CASSYSRTGGNIQYF. CDR3 DNA sequence: TGTGCCAGCAGTTACTCGAGGACAGGGGGAAACATTCAGTACTTC.